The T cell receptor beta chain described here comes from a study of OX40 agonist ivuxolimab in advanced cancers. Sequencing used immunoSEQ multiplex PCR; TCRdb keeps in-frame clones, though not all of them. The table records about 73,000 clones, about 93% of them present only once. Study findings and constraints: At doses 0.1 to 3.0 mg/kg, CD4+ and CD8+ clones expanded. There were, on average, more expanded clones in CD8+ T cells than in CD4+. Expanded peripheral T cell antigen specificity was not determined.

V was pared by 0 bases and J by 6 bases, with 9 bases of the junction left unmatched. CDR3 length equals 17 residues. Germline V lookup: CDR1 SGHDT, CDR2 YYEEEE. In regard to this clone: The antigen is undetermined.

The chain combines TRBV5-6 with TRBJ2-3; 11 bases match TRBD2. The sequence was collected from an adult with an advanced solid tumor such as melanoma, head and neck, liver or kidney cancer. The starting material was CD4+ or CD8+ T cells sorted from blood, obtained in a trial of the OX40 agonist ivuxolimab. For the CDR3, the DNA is TGTGCCAGCAGCTTGGAATGGCTAGCGGGAGGAGGGGATACGCAGTATTTT. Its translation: CASSLEWLAGGGDTQYF.